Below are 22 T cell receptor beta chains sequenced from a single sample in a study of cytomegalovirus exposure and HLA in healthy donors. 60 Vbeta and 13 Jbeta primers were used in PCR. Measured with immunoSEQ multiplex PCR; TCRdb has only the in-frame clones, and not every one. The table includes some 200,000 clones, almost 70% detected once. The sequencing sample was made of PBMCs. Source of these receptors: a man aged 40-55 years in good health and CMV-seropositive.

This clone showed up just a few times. CDR3 sequence (DNA): TGTGCCAGTAGTATTAGCGACTCCTACGAGCAGTACTTC. It is translated as CASSISDSYEQYF. This sequence joins TRBV19 and TRBJ2-7; D perhaps matches TRBD2 (5 bases). The CDR3 is 13 amino acids. V dropped 3 bases and J dropped 0 bases, with 6 bases sitting between them. CDR1 and CDR2 (germline): LNHDA, SQIVND (reference sequence).

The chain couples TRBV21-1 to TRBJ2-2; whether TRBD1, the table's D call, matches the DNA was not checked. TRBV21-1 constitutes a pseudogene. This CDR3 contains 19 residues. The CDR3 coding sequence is TGTGCCAGCAGCAGAGCGGGACAGGCGCCAGTAAAATCCACCGGGGAGCTGTTTTTT. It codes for CASSRAGQAPVKSTGELFF.

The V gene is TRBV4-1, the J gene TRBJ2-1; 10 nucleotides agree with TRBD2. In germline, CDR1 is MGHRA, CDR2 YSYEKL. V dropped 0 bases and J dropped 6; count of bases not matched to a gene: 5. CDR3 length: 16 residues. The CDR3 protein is CASSQDIQRGGNEQFF. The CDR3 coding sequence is TGCGCCAGCAGCCAAGATATACAGCGGGGGGGCAATGAGCAGTTCTTC.

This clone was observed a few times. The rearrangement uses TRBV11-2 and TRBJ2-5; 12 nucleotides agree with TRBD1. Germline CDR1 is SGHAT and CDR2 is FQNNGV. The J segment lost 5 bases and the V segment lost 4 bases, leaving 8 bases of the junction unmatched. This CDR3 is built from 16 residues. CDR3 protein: CASSYGTGGETETQYF. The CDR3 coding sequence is TGTGCCAGCAGCTACGGGACAGGGGGCGAAACGGAGACCCAGTACTTC.

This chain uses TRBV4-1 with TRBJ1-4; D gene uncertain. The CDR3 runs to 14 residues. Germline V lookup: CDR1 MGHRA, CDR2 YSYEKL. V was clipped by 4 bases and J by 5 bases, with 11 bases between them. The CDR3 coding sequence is TGCGCCAGCAGCCTTGTCCAGGCAAATGAAAAACTGTTTTTT. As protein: CASSLVQANEKLFF.

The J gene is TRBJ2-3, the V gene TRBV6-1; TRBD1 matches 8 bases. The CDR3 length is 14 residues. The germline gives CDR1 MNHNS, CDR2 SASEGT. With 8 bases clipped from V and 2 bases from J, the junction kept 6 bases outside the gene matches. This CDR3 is CASQSGGITDTQYF. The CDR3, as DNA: TGTGCCAGCCAATCAGGGGGCATCACAGATACGCAGTATTTT.

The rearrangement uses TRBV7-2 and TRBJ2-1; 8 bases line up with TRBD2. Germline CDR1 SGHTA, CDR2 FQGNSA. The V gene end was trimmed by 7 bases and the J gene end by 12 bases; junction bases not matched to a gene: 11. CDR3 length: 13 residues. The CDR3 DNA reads TGTGCCAGCACCGGGGGGGGCAGCGGACGGCAGTTCTTC. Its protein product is CASTGGGSGRQFF. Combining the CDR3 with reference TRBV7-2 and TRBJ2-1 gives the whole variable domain GAGVSQSPSNKVTEKGKDVELRCDPISGHTALYWYRQSLGQGLEFLIYFQGNSAPDKSGLPSDRFSAERTGGSVSTLTIQRTQQEDSAVYLCASTGGGSGRQFFGPGTRLTVL.

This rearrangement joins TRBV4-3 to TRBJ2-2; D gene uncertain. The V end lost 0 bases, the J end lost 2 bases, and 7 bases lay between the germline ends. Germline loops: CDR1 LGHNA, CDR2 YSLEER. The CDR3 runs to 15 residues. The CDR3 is CASSQEWLNTGELFF. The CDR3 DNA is TGCGCCAGCAGCCAAGAGTGGCTCAACACCGGGGAGCTGTTTTTT.

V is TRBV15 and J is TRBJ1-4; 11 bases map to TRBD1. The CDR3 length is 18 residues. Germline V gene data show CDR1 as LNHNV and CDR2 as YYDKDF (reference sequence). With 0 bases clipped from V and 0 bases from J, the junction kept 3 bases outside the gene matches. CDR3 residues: CATSRDRGQGATNEKLFF. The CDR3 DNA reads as TGTGCCACCAGCAGAGATCGGGGACAGGGGGCAACTAATGAAAAACTGTTTTTT.

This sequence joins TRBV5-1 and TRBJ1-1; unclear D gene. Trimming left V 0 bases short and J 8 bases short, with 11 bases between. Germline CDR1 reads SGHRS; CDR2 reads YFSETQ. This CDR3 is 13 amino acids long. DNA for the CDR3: TGCGCCAGCAGCTTGGATTATACATGGGAAGCTTTCTTT. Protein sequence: CASSLDYTWEAFF.

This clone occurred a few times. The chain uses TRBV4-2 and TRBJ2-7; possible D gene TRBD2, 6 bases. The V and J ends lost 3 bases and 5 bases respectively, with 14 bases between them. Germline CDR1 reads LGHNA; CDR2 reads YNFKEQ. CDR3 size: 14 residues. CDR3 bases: TGTGCCAGCAGCCAGGTGGAGGGGAGCGACGAGCAGTACTTC. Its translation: CASSQVEGSDEQYF.

The CDR3 spells CASSLMGQGVYEQYF. For the CDR3, the DNA is TGTGCCAGCAGCTTAATGGGGCAGGGGGTTTACGAGCAGTACTTC. This rearrangement joins TRBV11-2 to TRBJ2-7; 7 bases align to TRBD1. V trimming: 2 bases; J trimming: 4 bases; junction bases outside the gene matches: 8. The CDR3 runs 15 residues. CDR1 is SGHAT and CDR2 is FQNNGV in the germline V gene.

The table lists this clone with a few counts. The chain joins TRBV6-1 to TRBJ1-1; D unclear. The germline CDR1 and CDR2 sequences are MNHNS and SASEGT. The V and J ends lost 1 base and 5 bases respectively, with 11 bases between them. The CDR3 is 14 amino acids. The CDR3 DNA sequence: TGTGCCAGCAGTGAAGGTCGAAGGAGAACTGAAGCTTTCTTT. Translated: CASSEGRRRTEAFF.

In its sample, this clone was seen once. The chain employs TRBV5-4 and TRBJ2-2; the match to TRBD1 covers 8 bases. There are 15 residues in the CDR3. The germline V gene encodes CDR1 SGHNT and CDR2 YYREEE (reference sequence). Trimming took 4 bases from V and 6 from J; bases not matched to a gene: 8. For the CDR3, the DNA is TGTGCCAGCAGCATCGACAGGGGTAGAGCCGGGGAGCTGTTTTTT. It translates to CASSIDRGRAGELFF.

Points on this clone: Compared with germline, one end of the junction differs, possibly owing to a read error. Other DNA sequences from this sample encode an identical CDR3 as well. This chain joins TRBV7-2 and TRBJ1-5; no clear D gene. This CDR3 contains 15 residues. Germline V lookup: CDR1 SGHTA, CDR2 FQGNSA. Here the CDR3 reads CASSPGEARNQPQHF. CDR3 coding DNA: TGCGCCAGCAGTCCCGGGGAGGCCCGCAATCAGCCCCAGCATTTT. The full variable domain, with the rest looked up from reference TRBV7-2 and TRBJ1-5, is GAGVSQSPSNKVTEKGKDVELRCDPISGHTALYWYRQSLGQGLEFLIYFQGNSAPDKSGLPSDRFSAERTGGSVSTLTIQRTQQEDSAVYLCASSPGEARNQPQHFGDGTRLSIL.

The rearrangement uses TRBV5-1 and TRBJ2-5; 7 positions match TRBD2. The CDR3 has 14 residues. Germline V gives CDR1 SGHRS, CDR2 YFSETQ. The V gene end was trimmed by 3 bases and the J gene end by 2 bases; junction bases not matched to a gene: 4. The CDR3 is CASSSTSRQETQYF. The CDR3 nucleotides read TGCGCCAGCAGCTCGACTAGCAGACAAGAGACCCAGTACTTC.

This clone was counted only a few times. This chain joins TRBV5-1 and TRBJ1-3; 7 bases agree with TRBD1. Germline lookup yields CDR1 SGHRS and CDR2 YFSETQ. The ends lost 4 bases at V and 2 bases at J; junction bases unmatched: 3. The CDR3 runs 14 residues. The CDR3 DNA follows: TGCGCCAGCAGCGTTACAGGGGCTGGAAACACCATATATTTT. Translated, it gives CASSVTGAGNTIYF.

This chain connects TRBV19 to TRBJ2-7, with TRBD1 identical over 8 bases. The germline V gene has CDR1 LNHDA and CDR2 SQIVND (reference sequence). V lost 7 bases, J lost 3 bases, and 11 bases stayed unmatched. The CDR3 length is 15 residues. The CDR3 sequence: CASTSGTGPDYEQYF. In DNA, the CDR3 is TGTGCCAGTACCAGTGGGACAGGACCCGACTACGAGCAGTACTTC. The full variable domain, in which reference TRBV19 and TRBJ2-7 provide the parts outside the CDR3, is DGGITQSPKYLFRKEGQNVTLSCEQNLNHDAMYWYRQDPGQGLRLIYYSQIVNDFQKGDIAEGYSVSREKKESFPLTVTSAQKNPTAFYLCASTSGTGPDYEQYFGPGTRLTVT.

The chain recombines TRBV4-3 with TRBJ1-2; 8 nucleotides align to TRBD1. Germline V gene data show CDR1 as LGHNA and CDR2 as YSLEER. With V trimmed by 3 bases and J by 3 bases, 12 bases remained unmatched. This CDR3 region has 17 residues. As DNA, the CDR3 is TGCGCCAGCAGCCATGCGATGACAGGGGACTCATACTATGGCTACACCTTC. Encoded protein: CASSHAMTGDSYYGYTF.

CDR3 sequence (DNA): TGTGCCAGCAGCTTAGCTGGCCGGGAAACAGATACGCAGTATTTT. Amino acid sequence: CASSLAGRETDTQYF. V is TRBV7-9 and J is TRBJ2-3; TRBD2 might be the D (5 bases). The CDR3 spans 15 residues. Germline V gene lookup returns CDR1 SEHNR and CDR2 FQNEAQ (reference sequence). V was clipped by 0 bases and J by 3 bases, with 10 bases between them.

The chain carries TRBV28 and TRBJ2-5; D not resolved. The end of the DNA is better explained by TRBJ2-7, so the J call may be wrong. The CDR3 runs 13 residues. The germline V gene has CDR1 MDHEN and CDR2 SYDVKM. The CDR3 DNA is TGTGCCAGCAGCTTAGACAAGTCCTACGAGCAGTACTTC. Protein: CASSLDKSYEQYF.

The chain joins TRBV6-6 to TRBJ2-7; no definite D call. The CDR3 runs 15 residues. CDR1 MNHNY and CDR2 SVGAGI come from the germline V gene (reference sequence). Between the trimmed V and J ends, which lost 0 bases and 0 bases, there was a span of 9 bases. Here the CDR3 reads CASSYSKSSSYEQYF. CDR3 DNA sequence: TGTGCCAGCAGTTACTCGAAATCGAGCTCCTACGAGCAGTACTTC.